Listed below are T cell receptor beta chains from one sample, sequenced in a study of glioma-infiltrating T cells after dendritic cell vaccination. TCRdb's table, derived via immunoSEQ multiplex PCR, lists solely in-frame clones and lacks some. This sample yields approximately 99,000 clones, of which less than 90% are seen a single time; approximately 5.5% belongs to the top ten. The input for sequencing was blood, taken after dendritic cell vaccination. The receptors were gathered from a human donor with glioblastoma. Both conserved end residues are part of each CDR3. Each record gives: V gene, clone size, J gene, CDR3 length, D gene, CDR3 protein, CDR3 DNA. D genes are given only for firm matches. The size field is filled for only some rows; it gives once, few, many or a size class.

V gene: TRBV5-1; clone size: many; J gene: TRBJ1-2; CDR3 length: 13; D gene: NA; CDR3 protein: CASSLNRVYGYTF; CDR3 DNA: TGCGCCAGCAGCTTGAACAGGGTCTATGGCTACACCTTC
V gene: TRBV5-4; clone size: few; J gene: TRBJ1-2; CDR3 length: 13; D gene: TRBD1; CDR3 protein: CASSLGDRVGYTF; CDR3 DNA: TGTGCCAGCAGCTTGGGGGACAGGGTTGGCTACACCTTC
V gene: TRBV25-1; clone size: NA; J gene: TRBJ2-2; CDR3 length: 16; D gene: NA; CDR3 protein: CASSAAGPPNTGELFF; CDR3 DNA: TGTGCCAGCAGTGCGGCGGGCCCCCCGAACACCGGGGAGCTGTTTTTT
V gene: TRBV18; clone size: NA; J gene: TRBJ1-1; CDR3 length: 15; D gene: NA; CDR3 protein: CASSPRVGQNTEAFF; CDR3 DNA: TGTGCCAGCTCACCCAGGGTGGGACAGAACACTGAAGCTTTCTTT
V gene: TRBV23-1; clone size: few; J gene: TRBJ2-7; CDR3 length: 15; D gene: TRBD2; CDR3 protein: CASSQGTSGIYEQYF; CDR3 DNA: TGCGCCAGCAGTCAGGGGACTAGCGGGATCTACGAGCAGTACTTC
V gene: TRBV5-6; clone size: few; J gene: TRBJ2-7; CDR3 length: 14; D gene: NA; CDR3 protein: CASSLVGTPYEQYF; CDR3 DNA: TGTGCCAGCAGCTTGGTGGGGACTCCCTACGAGCAGTACTTC
V gene: TRBV5-1; clone size: NA; J gene: TRBJ2-7; CDR3 length: 20; D gene: TRBD2; CDR3 protein: CASSPTWGTSGGISSYEQYF; CDR3 DNA: TGCGCCAGCAGCCCGACTTGGGGGACTAGCGGGGGGATTAGCTCCTACGAGCAGTACTTC
V gene: TRBV6-1; clone size: NA; J gene: TRBJ1-3; CDR3 length: 14; D gene: NA; CDR3 protein: CASSYGADGNTIYF; CDR3 DNA: TGTGCCAGCAGTTATGGAGCGGATGGAAACACCATATATTTT
V gene: TRBV19; clone size: few; J gene: TRBJ1-1; CDR3 length: 14; D gene: TRBD1; CDR3 protein: CASSPQGGGTEAFF; CDR3 DNA: TGTGCCAGTAGTCCTCAGGGGGGAGGCACTGAAGCTTTCTTT
V gene: TRBV20-1; clone size: NA; J gene: TRBJ2-3; CDR3 length: 11; D gene: NA; CDR3 protein: CSAPQVDTQYF; CDR3 DNA: TGCAGTGCTCCTCAGGTAGATACGCAGTATTTT
V gene: TRBV25-1; clone size: NA; J gene: TRBJ2-3; CDR3 length: 18; D gene: NA; CDR3 protein: CASSEYHGQSEFADTQYF; CDR3 DNA: TGTGCCAGCAGTGAATATCATGGGCAGTCTGAATTCGCAGATACGCAGTATTTT
V gene: TRBV2; clone size: NA; J gene: TRBJ1-1; CDR3 length: 13; D gene: NA; CDR3 protein: CASTTDLNTEAFF; CDR3 DNA: TGTGCCAGCACGACAGATTTGAACACTGAAGCTTTCTTT
V gene: TRBV30; clone size: NA; J gene: TRBJ1-4; CDR3 length: 16; D gene: TRBD1; CDR3 protein: CAWSGTGGRRSEKLFF; CDR3 DNA: TGTGCCTGGAGTGGAACAGGGGGTCGAAGGAGTGAAAAACTGTTTTTT
V gene: TRBV30; clone size: NA; J gene: TRBJ2-5; CDR3 length: 13; D gene: NA; CDR3 protein: CAWSRQGGETQYF; CDR3 DNA: TGTGCCTGGAGTCGACAGGGAGGAGAGACCCAGTACTTC
V gene: TRBV9; clone size: few; J gene: TRBJ1-2; CDR3 length: 14; D gene: NA; CDR3 protein: CASSVGGEAYGYTF; CDR3 DNA: TGTGCCAGCAGCGTAGGAGGGGAGGCGTATGGCTACACCTTC
V gene: TRBV9; clone size: NA; J gene: TRBJ2-1; CDR3 length: 14; D gene: NA; CDR3 protein: CASSVVLTPGEQFF; CDR3 DNA: TGTGCCAGCAGCGTAGTGTTGACCCCGGGTGAGCAGTTCTTC